The 18 T cell receptor beta chains presented below share a single source sample, sequenced in a study of read filtering for tumor transcriptome and immune sequencing. Molecular barcoded adaptors covering alpha/delta and beta/gamma chains were used on approximately 400 ng RNA. TCRdb processed the reads anew with MiXCR; each CDR3 protein has one entry. The sample lists around 29,000 distinct CDR3 sequences; approximately 15% were seen once. Specimen: a population of CD138-negative cells sorted from bone marrow. The source of these receptors is a donor aged 40 or older with multiple myeloma.

Ten or more counts support this clonotype. The V call is TRBV27, the J call TRBJ1-1, with D perhaps matching TRBD1 (5 bases). Matching the DNA end better, TRBJ1-6 makes the J call doubtful. Looked up from germline, CDR1 is MNHEY and CDR2 is SMNVEV (reference sequence). The CDR3 length is 16 residues. CDR3 nucleotides: TGTGCCAGCAGTTTGCTTGGGGCAGCAATCAATTCACCCCTCCACTTT. Its translation is CASSLLGAAINSPLHF.

This clonotype was seen at least ten times. This sequence joins TRBV7-9 and TRBJ2-5; D is possibly TRBD1 (6 bases). V shed 11 bases and J shed 4 bases, with 20 bases lying between them. The CDR3 is 14 amino acids. Germline V gene data show CDR1 as SEHNR and CDR2 as FQNEAQ (reference sequence). The chain's CDR3 is CAGTGTPSGETQYF. The CDR3 coding sequence is TGTGCCGGCACCGGGACACCTTCAGGAGAGACCCAGTACTTC. Full variable domain (missing parts from reference TRBV7-9 and TRBJ2-5): DTGVSQNPRHKITKRGQNVTFRCDPISEHNRLYWYRQTLGQGPEFLTYFQNEAQLEKSRLLSDRFSAERPKGSFSTLEIQRTEQGDSAMYLCAGTGTPSGETQYFGPGTRLLVL.

On this clonotype: A read error may explain this, as a much larger clone is one base away. The chain uses TRBV11-1 and TRBJ2-1, with D perhaps assigned TRBD1 or TRBD2 (5 bases each). This CDR3 spans 15 amino acids. The germline CDR1 and CDR2 sequences are SGHAT and FQDESV (reference sequence). CDR3 coding DNA: TGTGCCAGCAGCTTAGAGGGGAGCCTTTACAATGTGCAGTTCTTC. The encoded protein is CASSLEGSLYNVQFF.

Of note for this clonotype: A read error may produce the germline difference seen at one junction end. The chain uses TRBV5-6 and TRBJ2-1, with TRBD1 matching over 7 bases. Looked up from germline, CDR1 is SGHDT and CDR2 is YYEEEE. The CDR3 runs to 14 residues. CDR3: CASSRRQGLNEQSF. The CDR3 DNA reads as TGTGCCAGCAGCCGCCGACAGGGTCTGAATGAGCAGTCCTTC.

This clonotype has a count of ten or more. V and J are TRBV6-6 and TRBJ2-3; D tentatively reads TRBD1 or TRBD2 (5 bases each). The CDR3 spans 18 residues. Germline CDR1 reads MNHNY; CDR2 reads SVGAGI (reference sequence). Trimming left V 2 bases short and J 2 bases short, with 20 bases between. CDR3 amino acids: CASSYTIPAGTTTDTQYF. In DNA form, the CDR3 reads TGTGCCAGCAGTTACACAATCCCGGCAGGGACCACCACAGATACGCAGTATTTT.

This clonotype showed up many times. The chain recombines TRBV5-6 with TRBJ2-1, with D uncertain. Looked up from germline, CDR1 is SGHDT and CDR2 is YYEEEE. The CDR3 runs to 17 residues. The V end lost 0 bases, the J end lost 0 bases, and 13 bases lay between the germline ends. The DNA of the CDR3 is TGTGCCAGCAGCTTGGTCCGGCTCCAGAGCTCCTACAATGAGCAGTTCTTC. This sequence encodes CASSLVRLQSSYNEQFF.

This clonotype was found a few times. Relative to the germline gene, one junction end is altered; a read error may explain this. This chain connects TRBV6-4 to TRBJ2-2; D might be TRBD1 or TRBD2, each matching 5 bases. The CDR3 consists of 14 residues. Looked up from germline, CDR1 is MRHNA and CDR2 is SNTAGT. CDR3 amino acids: CASSFSREVGERFF. CDR3 DNA sequence: TGTGCCAGCAGTTTTTCCAGGGAAGTCGGGGAGCGGTTTTTT.

This clonotype was found many times. The genes are TRBV7-3 and TRBJ2-1, with TRBD2 matching 7 bases. The CDR3 is 14 residues long. V shed 4 bases, J shed 8 bases, and the junction held 8 bases outside the gene matches. Germline lookup yields CDR1 SGHTA and CDR2 FQGTGA. CDR3 DNA sequence: TGTGCCAGCAGCTCCGGACTAGGGTATGATGAGCAGTTCTTC. As protein: CASSSGLGYDEQFF.

This clonotype was found many times. V is TRBV5-1 and J is TRBJ2-7, with 8 bases fitting TRBD1. Trimming removed 6 bases from V and 6 bases from J; junction bases left unmatched: 11. The CDR3 runs 14 residues. Per the germline V gene, CDR1 is SGHRS and CDR2 is YFSETQ. In DNA form, the CDR3 reads TGCGCCAGCACCCGGACAGGGACGGGGATCGAGCAGTACTTC. Translated: CASTRTGTGIEQYF.

This clonotype appeared many times. The chain employs TRBV29-1 and TRBJ2-1; D possibly corresponds to TRBD2 (7 bases). V was pared by 4 bases and J by 5 bases, with 15 bases between. This CDR3 comprises 14 residues. In germline, CDR1 is SQVTM, CDR2 ANQGSEA. Here the CDR3 DNA reads TGCAGCGTTGTCGGGGGGCGTCTCAACAATGAGCAGTTCTTC. It yields the protein CSVVGGRLNNEQFF.

In this sample, this clonotype turned up many times. This chain links TRBV7-8 with TRBJ1-6; weak D call: TRBD1 (5 bases). V shed 5 bases and J shed 5 bases, with 13 bases lying between them. CDR3 size: 15 residues. CDR1 and CDR2 (germline): SGHVS, FQNEAQ. CDR3 nucleotides: TGTGCCAGCAGCGGAGGGCCGGGACATAATTCACCCCTCCACTTT. The encoded protein is CASSGGPGHNSPLHF. Combining the CDR3 with reference TRBV7-8 and TRBJ1-6 gives the whole variable domain GAGVSQSPRYKVAKRGQDVALRCDPISGHVSLFWYQQALGQGPEFLTYFQNEAQLDKSGLPSDRFFAERPEGSVSTLKIQRTQQEDSAVYLCASSGGPGHNSPLHFGNGTRLTVT.

This clonotype was detected many times. The gene calls are TRBV30 and TRBJ2-7; 8 nucleotides agree with TRBD1. Germline lookup yields CDR1 GTSNPN and CDR2 SVGIG (reference sequence). The CDR3 has 12 amino acids. Trimming took 1 base from V and 6 from J; bases not matched to a gene: 2. The CDR3 here is CAWSGQGFEQYF. The DNA of the CDR3 is TGTGCCTGGAGTGGACAGGGGTTCGAGCAGTACTTC.

As to this clonotype: At one boundary the junction diverges from the germline segment, which might be a read error. The chain is built from TRBV7-2 and TRBJ2-7, with 7 bases aligning to TRBD1. CDR1 and CDR2 (germline): SGHTA, FQGNSA. The CDR3 is 15 amino acids. The CDR3 sequence is CASSSPDRAEDEQHF. CDR3 bases: TGTGCCAGCAGCTCGCCCGACAGGGCGGAGGACGAGCAGCACTTC.

This clonotype appeared many times. The chain uses TRBV20-1 and TRBJ2-7; TRBD2 aligns across 9 bases. Germline CDR1 is DFQATT and CDR2 is SNEGSKA (reference sequence). This CDR3 comprises 15 residues. V trimming: 0 bases; J trimming: 5 bases; junction bases outside the gene matches: 8. The CDR3 is CSARDPAGGFDEQYF. Here the CDR3 DNA reads TGCAGTGCTAGAGATCCAGCGGGAGGATTTGACGAGCAGTACTTC.

With respect to this clonotype: A much larger clone lies one base from this, so it may be a read error. V usage is TRBV7-9 and J usage is TRBJ2-5; D unclear. In germline, CDR1 is SEHNR, CDR2 FQNEAQ (reference sequence). The CDR3 consists of 16 residues. Trimming shortened V by 1 base and J by 4 bases, and 16 bases separated the two germline ends. The CDR3 DNA sequence: TGTGCCAGCAGCTTAGTGACAAGGAAGTCCCCAGAGACCCAGTACTTC. This gives the protein CASSLVTRKSPETQYF.

To note about this clonotype: Sequence at one end of the junction differs from germline and may be a read error. V and J are TRBV4-1 and TRBJ2-1, with D perhaps given as TRBD1 or TRBD2 (6 bases each). There are 16 residues in the CDR3. Germline V lookup: CDR1 MGHRA, CDR2 YSYEKL. CDR3 bases: TGCGCCAGCAGCCTGACGGCAGGGGAGGCATACAATGGGCAGTTCTTC. Translating it yields CASSLTAGEAYNGQFF.

The chain links TRBV13 to TRBJ2-5; D is unresolved. The CDR3 contains 15 residues. V gave up 0 bases and J gave up 0 bases, with 8 bases separating them. CDR1 PRHDT and CDR2 FYEKMQ come from the germline V gene (reference sequence). The CDR3 region is CASSLGQTYQETQYF. The CDR3, as DNA: TGTGCCAGCAGCTTAGGACAGACGTACCAAGAGACCCAGTACTTC.

CDR3 loop: CSARIPGREGLGTDTQYF. CDR3 bases: TGCAGTGCTAGGATCCCAGGGCGGGAGGGCCTTGGCACAGATACGCAGTATTTT. The gene calls are TRBV20-1 and TRBJ2-3, with 9 bases that match TRBD2. The length of the CDR3 is 18 residues. Losses at the gene ends were 3 bases for V and 1 base for J; bases not matched to a gene: 14. Germline-derived CDR1 and CDR2 are DFQATT and SNEGSKA (reference sequence).